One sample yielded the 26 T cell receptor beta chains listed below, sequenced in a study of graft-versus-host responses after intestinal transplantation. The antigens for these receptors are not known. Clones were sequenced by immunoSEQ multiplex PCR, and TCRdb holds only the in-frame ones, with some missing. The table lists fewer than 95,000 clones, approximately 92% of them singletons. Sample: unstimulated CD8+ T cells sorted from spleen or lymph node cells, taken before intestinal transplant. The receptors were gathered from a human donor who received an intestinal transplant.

The CDR3 spells CASSYAGPQDVDTQYF. The CDR3 coding sequence is TGTGCCAGCAGTTACGCAGGCCCACAAGACGTAGATACGCAGTATTTT. The genes are TRBV6-5 and TRBJ2-3; D gene ambiguous. Trimming cost V 2 bases and J 5 bases, with 17 bases left between them. The CDR3 totals 16 residues. The germline gives CDR1 MNHEY, CDR2 SVGAGI.

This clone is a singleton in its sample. CDR3 amino acids: CASSHSPSPRVGEQYF. The CDR3 region has the DNA TGCGCCAGCAGCCATAGCCCCTCTCCCAGGGTCGGCGAGCAGTACTTC. This chain links TRBV4-1 with TRBJ2-7; tentative D call: TRBD1 (5 bases). The germline gives CDR1 MGHRA, CDR2 YSYEKL. Trimming shortened V by 3 bases and J by 6 bases, and 21 bases separated the two germline ends. The CDR3 contains 16 residues.

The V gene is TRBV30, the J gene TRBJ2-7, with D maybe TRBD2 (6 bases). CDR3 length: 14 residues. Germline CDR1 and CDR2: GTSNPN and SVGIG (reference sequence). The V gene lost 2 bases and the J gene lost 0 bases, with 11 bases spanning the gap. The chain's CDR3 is CAWSFGGASYEQYF. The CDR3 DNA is TGTGCCTGGAGTTTCGGCGGGGCCTCCTACGAGCAGTACTTC.

In nucleotides, the CDR3 is TGTGCCAGCAGCGAAGGCGGGGGCCTCACAGAACTAGGAGACAATGAGCAGTTCTTC. Amino acid sequence: CASSEGGGLTELGDNEQFF. V and J are TRBV9 and TRBJ2-1; weak D call: TRBD2 (7 bases). Trimming shortened V by 3 bases and J by 5 bases, and 27 bases separated the two germline ends. The germline gives CDR1 SGDLS, CDR2 YYNGEE. The CDR3 consists of 19 residues. Together with reference TRBV9 and TRBJ2-1, the CDR3 gives the full variable domain: DSGVTQTPKHLITATGQRVTLRCSPRSGDLSVYWYQQSLDQGLQFLIQYYNGEERAKGNILERFSAQQFPDLHSELNLSSLELGDSALYFCASSEGGGLTELGDNEQFFGPGTRLTVL.

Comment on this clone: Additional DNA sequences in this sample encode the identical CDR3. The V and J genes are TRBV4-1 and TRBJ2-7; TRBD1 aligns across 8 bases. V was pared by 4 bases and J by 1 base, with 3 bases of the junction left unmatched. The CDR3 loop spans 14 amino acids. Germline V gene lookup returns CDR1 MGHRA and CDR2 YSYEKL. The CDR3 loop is CASSRGTGSYEQYF. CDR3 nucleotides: TGCGCCAGCAGCCGAGGGACAGGATCCTACGAGCAGTACTTC.

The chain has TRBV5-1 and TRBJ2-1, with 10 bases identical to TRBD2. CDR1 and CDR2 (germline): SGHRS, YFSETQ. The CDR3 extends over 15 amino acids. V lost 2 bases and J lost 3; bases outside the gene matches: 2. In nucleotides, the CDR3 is TGCGCCAGCAGCTTAGCGGGGGGGATCTACAATGAGCAGTTCTTC. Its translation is CASSLAGGIYNEQFF.

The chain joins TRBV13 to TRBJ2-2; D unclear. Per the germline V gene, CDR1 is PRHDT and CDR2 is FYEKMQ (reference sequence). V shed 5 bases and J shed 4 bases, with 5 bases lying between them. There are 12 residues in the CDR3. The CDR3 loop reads CASSPVTGELFF. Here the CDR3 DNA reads TGTGCCAGCAGCCCCGTCACCGGGGAGCTGTTTTTT.

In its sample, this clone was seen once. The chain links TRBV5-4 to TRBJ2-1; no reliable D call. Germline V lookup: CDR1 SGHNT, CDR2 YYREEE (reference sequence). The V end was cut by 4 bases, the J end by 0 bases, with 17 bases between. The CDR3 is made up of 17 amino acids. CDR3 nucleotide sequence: TGTGCCAGCAGCCCTTTTAATTCTTTGAGCTCCTACAATGAGCAGTTCTTC. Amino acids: CASSPFNSLSSYNEQFF.

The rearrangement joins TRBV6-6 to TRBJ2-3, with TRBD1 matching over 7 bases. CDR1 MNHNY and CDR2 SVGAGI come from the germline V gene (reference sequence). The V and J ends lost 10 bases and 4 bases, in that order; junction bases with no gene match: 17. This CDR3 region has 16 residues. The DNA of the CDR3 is TGTGCCATCCGACAGGGAACGGGAAAGGGGGCAGATACGCAGTATTTT. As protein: CAIRQGTGKGADTQYF.

CDR3 coding DNA: TGTGCCAGCAGTCCTTCCCCGTCCACCGGGGAGCTGTTTTTT. Its protein product is CASSPSPSTGELFF. The chain combines TRBV27 with TRBJ2-2, with unresolved D. Germline V gives CDR1 MNHEY, CDR2 SMNVEV (reference sequence). The CDR3 loop spans 14 amino acids. The ends were cut back, 5 bases at V and 4 bases at J, with 11 bases in the middle.

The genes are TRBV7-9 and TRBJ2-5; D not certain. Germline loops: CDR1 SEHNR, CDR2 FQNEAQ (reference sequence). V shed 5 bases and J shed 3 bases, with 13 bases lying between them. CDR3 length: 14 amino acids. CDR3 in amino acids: CASSPFTGKETQYF. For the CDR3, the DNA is TGTGCCAGCAGCCCCTTCACGGGTAAAGAGACCCAGTACTTC.

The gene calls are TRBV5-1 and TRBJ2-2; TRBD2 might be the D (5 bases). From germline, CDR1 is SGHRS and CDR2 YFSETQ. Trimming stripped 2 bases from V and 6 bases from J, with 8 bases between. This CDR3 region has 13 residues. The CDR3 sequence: CASSFEGAGELFF. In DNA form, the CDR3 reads TGCGCCAGCAGCTTCGAGGGAGCCGGGGAGCTGTTTTTT.

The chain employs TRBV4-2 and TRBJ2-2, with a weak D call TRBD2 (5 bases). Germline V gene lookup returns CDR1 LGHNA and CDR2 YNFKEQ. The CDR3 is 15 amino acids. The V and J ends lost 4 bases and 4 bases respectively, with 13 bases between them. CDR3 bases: TGTGCCAGCAGCCCCGGGGTGGGCTTCACCGGGGAGCTGTTTTTT. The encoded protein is CASSPGVGFTGELFF.

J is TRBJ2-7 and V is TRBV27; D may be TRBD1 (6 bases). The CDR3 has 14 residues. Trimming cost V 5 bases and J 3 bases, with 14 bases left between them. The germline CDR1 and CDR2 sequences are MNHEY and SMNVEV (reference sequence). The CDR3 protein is CASSPGTGYYEQYF. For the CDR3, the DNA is TGTGCCAGCAGTCCCGGTACAGGGTACTACGAGCAGTACTTC.

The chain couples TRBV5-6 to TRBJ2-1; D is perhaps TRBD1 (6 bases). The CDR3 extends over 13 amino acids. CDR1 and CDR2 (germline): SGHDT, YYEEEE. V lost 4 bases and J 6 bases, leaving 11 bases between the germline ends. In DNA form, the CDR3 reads TGTGCCAGCAGCGACGCAGGGGTCAATGAGCAGTTCTTC. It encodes CASSDAGVNEQFF.

The CDR3 DNA reads as TGTGCCAGCAGCCAGGGGGTCGGGACAGCCTCCTACGAGCAGTACTTC. Translation gives CASSQGVGTASYEQYF. This rearrangement joins TRBV7-6 to TRBJ2-7; 7 bases fit TRBD1. This CDR3 is 16 amino acids long. V lost 5 bases to trimming and J lost 0 bases; unmatched junction nucleotides: 10. The germline CDR1 and CDR2 sequences are SGHVS and FNYEAQ. The full variable domain, in which reference TRBV7-6 and TRBJ2-7 provide the parts outside the CDR3, is GAGVSQSPRYKVTKRGQDVALRCDPISGHVSLYWYRQALGQGPEFLTYFNYEAQQDKSGLPNDRFSAERPEGSISTLTIQRTEQRDSAMYRCASSQGVGTASYEQYFGPGTRLTVT.

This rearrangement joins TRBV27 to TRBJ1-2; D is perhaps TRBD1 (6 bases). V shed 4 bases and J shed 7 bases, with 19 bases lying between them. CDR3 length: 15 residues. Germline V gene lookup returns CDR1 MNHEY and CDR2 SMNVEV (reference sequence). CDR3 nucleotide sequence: TGTGCCAGCAGTTACTCCATCCAGGGGATCGCTGGCTACACCTTC. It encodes CASSYSIQGIAGYTF.

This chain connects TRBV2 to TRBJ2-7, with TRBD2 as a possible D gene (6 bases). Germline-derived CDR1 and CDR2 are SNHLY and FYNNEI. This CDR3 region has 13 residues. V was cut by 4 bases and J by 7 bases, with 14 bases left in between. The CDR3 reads CASSGRASEEQYF. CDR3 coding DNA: TGTGCCAGCAGTGGGAGGGCCTCTGAAGAGCAGTACTTC.

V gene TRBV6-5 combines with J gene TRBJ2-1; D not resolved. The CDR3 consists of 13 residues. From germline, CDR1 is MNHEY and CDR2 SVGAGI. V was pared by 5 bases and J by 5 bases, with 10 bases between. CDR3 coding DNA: TGTGCCAGCAGTCTATACGCCCACAATGAGCAGTTCTTC. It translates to CASSLYAHNEQFF.

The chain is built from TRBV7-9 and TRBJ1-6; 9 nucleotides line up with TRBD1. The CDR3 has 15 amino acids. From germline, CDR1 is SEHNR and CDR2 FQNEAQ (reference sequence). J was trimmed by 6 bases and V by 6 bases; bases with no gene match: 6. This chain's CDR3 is CASRLNRGPNSPLHF. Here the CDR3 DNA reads TGTGCCAGCAGGTTAAACAGGGGGCCTAATTCACCCCTCCACTTT.

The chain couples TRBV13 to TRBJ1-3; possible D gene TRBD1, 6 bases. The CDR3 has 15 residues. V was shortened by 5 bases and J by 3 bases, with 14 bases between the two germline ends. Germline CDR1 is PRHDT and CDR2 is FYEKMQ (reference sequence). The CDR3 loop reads CASSPHLDSGNTIYF. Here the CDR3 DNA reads TGTGCCAGCAGCCCCCACCTGGACAGTGGAAACACCATATATTTT.

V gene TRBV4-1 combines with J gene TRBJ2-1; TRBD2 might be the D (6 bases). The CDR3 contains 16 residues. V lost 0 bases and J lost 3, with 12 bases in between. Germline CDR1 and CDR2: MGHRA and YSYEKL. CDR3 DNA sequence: TGCGCCAGCAGCCAAGATGCCCCGGGGGACTACAATGAGCAGTTCTTC. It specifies CASSQDAPGDYNEQFF.

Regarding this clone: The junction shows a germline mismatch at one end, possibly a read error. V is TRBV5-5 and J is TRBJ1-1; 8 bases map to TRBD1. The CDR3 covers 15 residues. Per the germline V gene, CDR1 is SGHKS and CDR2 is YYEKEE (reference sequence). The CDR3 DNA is TGTGCCAGCAGCTTGGGGACAGGGTATAACATTGAAGCTTTCTTT. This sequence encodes CASSLGTGYNIEAFF.

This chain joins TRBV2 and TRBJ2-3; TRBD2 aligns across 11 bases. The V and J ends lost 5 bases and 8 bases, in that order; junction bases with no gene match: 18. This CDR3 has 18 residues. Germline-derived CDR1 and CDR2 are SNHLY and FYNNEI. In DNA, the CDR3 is TGTGCCAGCAGTCCGAACCCTAGCGGGAGGCGCTGGTCGGGTACGCAGTATTTT. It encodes CASSPNPSGRRWSGTQYF.

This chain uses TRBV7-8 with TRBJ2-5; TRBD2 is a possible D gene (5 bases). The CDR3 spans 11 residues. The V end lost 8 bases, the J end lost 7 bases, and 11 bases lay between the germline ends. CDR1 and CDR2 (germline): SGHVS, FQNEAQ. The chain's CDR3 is CASLTRGTQYF. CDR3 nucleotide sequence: TGTGCCAGCTTAACTCGGGGGACCCAGTACTTC. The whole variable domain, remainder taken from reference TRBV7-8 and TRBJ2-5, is GAGVSQSPRYKVAKRGQDVALRCDPISGHVSLFWYQQALGQGPEFLTYFQNEAQLDKSGLPSDRFFAERPEGSVSTLKIQRTQQEDSAVYLCASLTRGTQYFGPGTRLLVL.

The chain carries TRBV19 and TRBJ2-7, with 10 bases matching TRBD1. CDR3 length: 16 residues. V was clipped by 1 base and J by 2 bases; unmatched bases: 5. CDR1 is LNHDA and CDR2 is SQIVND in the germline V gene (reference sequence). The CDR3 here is CASSIGSGTGAYEQYF. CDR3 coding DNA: TGTGCCAGTAGTATAGGCTCAGGGACAGGGGCCTACGAGCAGTACTTC.